The present T cell receptor (beta chain) was sequenced within a study of beta chain features in type 1 diabetes. Concerning this clone itself: Its antigen is not identified.

Of the isolated RNA, all was reverse transcribed, and so the sequenced material was expressed TCRB transcripts. Only in-frame clones appear in the TCRdb table, and some are missing; sequencing was by immunoSEQ multiplex PCR. This sample has about 700,000 clones, with about an eighth found just once. Findings of the study overall: Across all four CD4+ subsets, people with type 1 diabetes showed modestly shorter TCRB CDR3s.

The germline V and J ends were trimmed by 5 bases and 6 bases, with 16 bases remaining between them. CDR1 is MNHEY and CDR2 is SVGAGI in the germline V gene. This CDR3 is 14 amino acids long. This sequence originates from a man aged 18 to 29 with type 1 diabetes. V and J are TRBV6-5 and TRBJ1-1, with D hard to call. Input material: naive CD4+ T cells from blood. CDR3 region: CASSGGGIRAEAFF. The CDR3, as DNA: TGTGCCAGCAGTGGAGGAGGGATTAGGGCTGAAGCTTTCTTT.